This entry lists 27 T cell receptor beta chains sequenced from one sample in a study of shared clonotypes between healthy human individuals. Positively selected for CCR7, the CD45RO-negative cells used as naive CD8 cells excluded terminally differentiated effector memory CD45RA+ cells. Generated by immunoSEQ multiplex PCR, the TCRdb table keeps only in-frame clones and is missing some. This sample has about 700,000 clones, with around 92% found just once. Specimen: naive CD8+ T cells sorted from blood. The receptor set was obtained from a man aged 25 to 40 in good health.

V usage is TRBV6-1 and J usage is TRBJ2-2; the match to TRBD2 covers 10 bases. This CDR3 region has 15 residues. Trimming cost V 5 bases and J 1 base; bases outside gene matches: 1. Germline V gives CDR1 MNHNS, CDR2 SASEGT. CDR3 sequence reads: CASSSSGRNTGELFF. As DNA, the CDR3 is TGTGCCAGCAGTTCTAGCGGGAGGAACACCGGGGAGCTGTTTTTT.

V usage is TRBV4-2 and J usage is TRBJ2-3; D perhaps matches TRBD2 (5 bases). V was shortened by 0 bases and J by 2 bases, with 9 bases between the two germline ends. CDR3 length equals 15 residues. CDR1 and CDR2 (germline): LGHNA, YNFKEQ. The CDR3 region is CASSQDASSTDTQYF. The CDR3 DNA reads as TGTGCCAGCAGCCAAGATGCTAGCTCCACAGATACGCAGTATTTT.

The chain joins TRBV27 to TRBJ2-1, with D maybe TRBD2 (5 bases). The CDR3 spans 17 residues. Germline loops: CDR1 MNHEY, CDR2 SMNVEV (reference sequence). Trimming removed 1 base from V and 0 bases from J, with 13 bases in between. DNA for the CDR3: TGTGCCAGCAGTTTATTAGGTTCGGGGTCCTCCTACAATGAGCAGTTCTTC. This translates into CASSLLGSGSSYNEQFF.

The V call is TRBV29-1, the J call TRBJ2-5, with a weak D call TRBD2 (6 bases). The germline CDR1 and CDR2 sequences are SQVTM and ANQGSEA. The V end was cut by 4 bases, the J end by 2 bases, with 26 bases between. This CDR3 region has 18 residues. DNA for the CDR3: TGCAGCGTTGTGGGGAGGCCACAAACCCCCCAACAACAAGAGACCCAGTACTTC. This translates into CSVVGRPQTPQQQETQYF.

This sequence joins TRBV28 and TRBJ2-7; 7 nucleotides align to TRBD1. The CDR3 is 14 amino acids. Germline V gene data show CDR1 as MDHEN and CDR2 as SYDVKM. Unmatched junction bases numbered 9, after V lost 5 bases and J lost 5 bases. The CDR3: CASSHQTGSDEQYF. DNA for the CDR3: TGTGCCAGCAGTCATCAGACAGGGTCTGACGAGCAGTACTTC.

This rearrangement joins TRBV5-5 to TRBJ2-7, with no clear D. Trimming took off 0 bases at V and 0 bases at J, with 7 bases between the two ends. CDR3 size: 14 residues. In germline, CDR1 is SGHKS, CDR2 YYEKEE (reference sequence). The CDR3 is CASSLAQNSYEQYF. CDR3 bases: TGTGCCAGCAGCTTGGCACAGAACTCCTACGAGCAGTACTTC.

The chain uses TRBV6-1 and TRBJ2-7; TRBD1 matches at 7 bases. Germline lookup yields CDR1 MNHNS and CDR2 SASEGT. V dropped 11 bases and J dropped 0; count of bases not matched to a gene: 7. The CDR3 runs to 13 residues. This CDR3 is CACEQGISYEQYF. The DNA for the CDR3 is TGTGCCTGCGAACAGGGGATCTCCTACGAGCAGTACTTC.

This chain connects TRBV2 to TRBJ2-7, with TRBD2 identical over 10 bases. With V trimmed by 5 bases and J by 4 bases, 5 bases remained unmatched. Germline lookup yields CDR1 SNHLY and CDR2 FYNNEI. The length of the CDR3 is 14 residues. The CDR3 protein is CASSIRTSGYEQYF. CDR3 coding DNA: TGTGCCAGCAGTATAAGGACTAGCGGATACGAGCAGTACTTC.

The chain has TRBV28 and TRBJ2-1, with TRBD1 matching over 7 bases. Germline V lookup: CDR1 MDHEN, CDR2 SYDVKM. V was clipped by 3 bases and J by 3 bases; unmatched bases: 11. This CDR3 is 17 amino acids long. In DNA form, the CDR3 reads TGTGCCAGCAGTTTCCCTATGGACAGGAGAAACTACAATGAGCAGTTCTTC. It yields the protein CASSFPMDRRNYNEQFF.

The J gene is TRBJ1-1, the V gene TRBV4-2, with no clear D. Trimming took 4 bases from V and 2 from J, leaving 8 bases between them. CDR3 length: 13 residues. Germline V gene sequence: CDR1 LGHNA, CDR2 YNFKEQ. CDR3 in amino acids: CASSRALNTEAFF. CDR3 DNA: TGTGCCAGCAGCCGAGCTCTTAACACTGAAGCTTTCTTT.

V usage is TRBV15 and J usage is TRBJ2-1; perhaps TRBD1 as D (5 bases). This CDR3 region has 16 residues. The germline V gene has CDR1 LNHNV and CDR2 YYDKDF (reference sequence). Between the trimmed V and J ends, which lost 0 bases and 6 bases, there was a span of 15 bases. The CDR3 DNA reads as TGTGCCACCAGCAGAGAAGACCAGCTGGGGCTCAATGAGCAGTTCTTC. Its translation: CATSREDQLGLNEQFF. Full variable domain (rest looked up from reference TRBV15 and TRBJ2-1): DAMVIQNPRYQVTQFGKPVTLSCSQTLNHNVMYWYQQKSSQAPKLLFHYYDKDFNNEADTPDNFQSRRPNTSFCFLDIRSPGLGDTAMYLCATSREDQLGLNEQFFGPGTRLTVL.

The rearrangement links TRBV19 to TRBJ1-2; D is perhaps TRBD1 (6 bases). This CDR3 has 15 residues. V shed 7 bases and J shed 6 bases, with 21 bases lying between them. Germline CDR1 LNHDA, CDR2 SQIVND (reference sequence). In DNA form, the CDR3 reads TGTGCCAGTAAGGGTTTCTCAGGGGCGGAGGATGGCTACACCTTC. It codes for CASKGFSGAEDGYTF.

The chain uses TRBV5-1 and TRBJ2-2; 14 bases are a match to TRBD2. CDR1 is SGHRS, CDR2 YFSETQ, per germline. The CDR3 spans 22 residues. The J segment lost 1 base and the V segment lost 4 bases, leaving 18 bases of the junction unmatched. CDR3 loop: CASSRGLPGLAGVVGNTGELFF. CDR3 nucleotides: TGCGCCAGCAGCCGGGGGCTTCCGGGACTAGCGGGAGTGGTTGGGAACACCGGGGAGCTGTTTTTT.

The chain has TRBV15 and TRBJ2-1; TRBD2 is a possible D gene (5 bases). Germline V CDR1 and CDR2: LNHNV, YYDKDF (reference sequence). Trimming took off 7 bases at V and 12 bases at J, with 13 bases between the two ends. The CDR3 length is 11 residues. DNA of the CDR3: TGTGCCACCACCACCGGCGAGGGGCAGTTCTTC. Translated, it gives CATTTGEGQFF.

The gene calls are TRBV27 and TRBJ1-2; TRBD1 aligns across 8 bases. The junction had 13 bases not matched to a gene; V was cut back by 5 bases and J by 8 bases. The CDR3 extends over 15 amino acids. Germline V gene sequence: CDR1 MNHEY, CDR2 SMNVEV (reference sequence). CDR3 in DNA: TGTGCCAGCAGTCGCCACTTAGACAGGGGAGGCGGCTACACCTTC. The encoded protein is CASSRHLDRGGGYTF.

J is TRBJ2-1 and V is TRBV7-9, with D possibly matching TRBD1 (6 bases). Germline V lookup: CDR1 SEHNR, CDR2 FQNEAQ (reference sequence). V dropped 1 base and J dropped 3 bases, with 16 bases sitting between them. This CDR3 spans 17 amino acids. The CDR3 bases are TGTGCCAGCAGCTTAGTGGGACACGGGACCGTCTACAATGAGCAGTTCTTC. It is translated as CASSLVGHGTVYNEQFF.

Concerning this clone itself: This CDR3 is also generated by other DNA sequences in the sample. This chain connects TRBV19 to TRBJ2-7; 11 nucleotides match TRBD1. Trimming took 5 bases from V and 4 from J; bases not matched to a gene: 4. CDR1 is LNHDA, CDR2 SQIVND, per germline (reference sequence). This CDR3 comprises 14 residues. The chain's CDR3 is CASSPGQGAYEQYF. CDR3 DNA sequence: TGTGCCAGTAGTCCAGGACAGGGGGCTTACGAGCAGTACTTC.

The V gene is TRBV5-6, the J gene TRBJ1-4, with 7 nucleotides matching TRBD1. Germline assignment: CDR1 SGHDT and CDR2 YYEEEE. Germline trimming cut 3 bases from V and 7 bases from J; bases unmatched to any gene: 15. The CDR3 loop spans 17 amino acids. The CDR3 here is CASSWGQREGGGEKLFF. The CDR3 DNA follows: TGTGCCAGCAGCTGGGGACAGAGAGAAGGGGGTGGTGAAAAACTGTTTTTT. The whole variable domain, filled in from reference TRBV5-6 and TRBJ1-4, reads DAGVTQSPTHLIKTRGQQVTLRCSPKSGHDTVSWYQQALGQGPQFIFQYYEEEERQRGNFPDRFSGHQFPNYSSELNVNALLLGDSALYLCASSWGQREGGGEKLFFGSGTQLSVL.

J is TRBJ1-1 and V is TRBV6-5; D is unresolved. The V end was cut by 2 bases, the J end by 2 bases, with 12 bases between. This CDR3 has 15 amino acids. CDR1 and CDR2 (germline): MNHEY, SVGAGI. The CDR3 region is CASSYSGLTNTEAFF. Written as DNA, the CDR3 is TGTGCCAGCAGTTACAGCGGCCTTACTAACACTGAAGCTTTCTTT.

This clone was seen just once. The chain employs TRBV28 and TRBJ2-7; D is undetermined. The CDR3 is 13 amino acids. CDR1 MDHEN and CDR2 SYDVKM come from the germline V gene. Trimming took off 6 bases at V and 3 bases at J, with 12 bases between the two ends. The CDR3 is CASRPGLRYEQYF. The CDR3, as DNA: TGTGCCAGCAGACCGGGCCTCCGCTACGAGCAGTACTTC.

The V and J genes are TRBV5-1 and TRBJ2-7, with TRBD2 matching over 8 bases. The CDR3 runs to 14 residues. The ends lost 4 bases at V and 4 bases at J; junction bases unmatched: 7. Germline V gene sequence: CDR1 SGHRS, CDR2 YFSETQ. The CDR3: CASSQSGSGYEQYF. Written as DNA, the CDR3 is TGCGCCAGCAGCCAAAGCGGGAGTGGGTACGAGCAGTACTTC.

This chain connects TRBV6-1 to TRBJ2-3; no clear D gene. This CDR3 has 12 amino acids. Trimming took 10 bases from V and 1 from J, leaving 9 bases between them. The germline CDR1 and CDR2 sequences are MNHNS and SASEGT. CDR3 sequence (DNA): TGTGCCACCCTTCTCCGCACAGATACGCAGTATTTT. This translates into CATLLRTDTQYF.

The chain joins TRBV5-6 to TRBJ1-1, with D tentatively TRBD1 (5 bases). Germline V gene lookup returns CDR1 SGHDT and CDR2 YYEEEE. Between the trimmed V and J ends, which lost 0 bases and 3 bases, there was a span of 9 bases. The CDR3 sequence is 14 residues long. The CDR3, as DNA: TGTGCCAGCAGCTTGGTTAGGGGAGACACTGAAGCTTTCTTT. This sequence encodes CASSLVRGDTEAFF. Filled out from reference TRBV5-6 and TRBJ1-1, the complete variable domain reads DAGVTQSPTHLIKTRGQQVTLRCSPKSGHDTVSWYQQALGQGPQFIFQYYEEEERQRGNFPDRFSGHQFPNYSSELNVNALLLGDSALYLCASSLVRGDTEAFFGQGTRLTVV.

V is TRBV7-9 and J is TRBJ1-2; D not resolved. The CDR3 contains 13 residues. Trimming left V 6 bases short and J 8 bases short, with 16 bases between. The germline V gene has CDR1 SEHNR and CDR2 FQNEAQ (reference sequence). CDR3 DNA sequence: TGTGCCAGCAGTCTGAACAGCCTTGAAGGCTACACCTTC. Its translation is CASSLNSLEGYTF.

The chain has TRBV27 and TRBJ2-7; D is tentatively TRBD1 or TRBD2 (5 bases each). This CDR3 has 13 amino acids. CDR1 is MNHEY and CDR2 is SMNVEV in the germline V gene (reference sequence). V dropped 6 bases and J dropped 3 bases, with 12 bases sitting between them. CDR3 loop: CASRDGTVYEQYF. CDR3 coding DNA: TGTGCCAGCAGAGACGGGACCGTCTACGAGCAGTACTTC.

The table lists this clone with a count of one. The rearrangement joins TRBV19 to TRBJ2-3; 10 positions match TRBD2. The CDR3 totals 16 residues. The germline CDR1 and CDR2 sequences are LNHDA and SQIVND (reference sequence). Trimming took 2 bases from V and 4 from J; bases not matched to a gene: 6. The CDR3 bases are TGTGCCAGTAGTATACTCGCTAGCGGGAGTGCAGATACGCAGTATTTT. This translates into CASSILASGSADTQYF.

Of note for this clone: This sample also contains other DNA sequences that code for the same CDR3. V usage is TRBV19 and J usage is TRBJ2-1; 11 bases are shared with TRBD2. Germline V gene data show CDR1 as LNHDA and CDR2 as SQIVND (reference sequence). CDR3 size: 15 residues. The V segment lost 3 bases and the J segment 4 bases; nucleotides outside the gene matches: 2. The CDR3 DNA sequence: TGTGCCAGTAGTATTGGGACTAGCGGATACAATGAGCAGTTCTTC. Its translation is CASSIGTSGYNEQFF.